The clone carrying this TCR beta chain was found a few times. Other DNA sequences from this sample encode an identical CDR3 as well. Cohorts were determined from participant-reported clinical history. This record comes from a study of blood T cell repertoires in COVID-19. This table comes from immunoSEQ multiplex PCR, and its TCRdb copy is limited to in-frame clones, with some not included. Among about 310,000 clones, approximately 90% were seen once, and the ten largest hold approximately 9.8%. The CDR3 contains 15 residues. V lost 3 bases and J lost 5; bases outside the gene matches: 7. Germline values: CDR1 SGDLS, CDR2 YYNGEE.

This clonotype was sampled from a woman aged 40 to 50 who had recovered from COVID-19. The chain recombines TRBV9 with TRBJ2-1, with 8 bases aligning to TRBD2. The sequenced sample consisted of PBMCs or T cells enriched from blood (not recorded which). In nucleotides, the CDR3 is TGTGCCAGCAGCGCCGTTCTAGCGGGCGACAATGAGCAGTTCTTC. It yields the protein CASSAVLAGDNEQFF.